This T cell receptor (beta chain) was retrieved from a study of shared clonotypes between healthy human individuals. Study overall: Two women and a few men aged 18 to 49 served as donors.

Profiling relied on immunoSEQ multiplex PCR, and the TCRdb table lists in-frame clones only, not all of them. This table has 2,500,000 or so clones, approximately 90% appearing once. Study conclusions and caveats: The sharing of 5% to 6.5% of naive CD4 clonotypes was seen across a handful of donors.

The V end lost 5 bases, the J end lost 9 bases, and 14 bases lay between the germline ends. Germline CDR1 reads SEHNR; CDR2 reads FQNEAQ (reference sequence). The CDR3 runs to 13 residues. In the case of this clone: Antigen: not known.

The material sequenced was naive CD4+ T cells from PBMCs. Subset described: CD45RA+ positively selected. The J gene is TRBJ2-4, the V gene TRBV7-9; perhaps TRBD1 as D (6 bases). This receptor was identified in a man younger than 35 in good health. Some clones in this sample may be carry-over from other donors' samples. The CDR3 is CASSGDNLIIQYF. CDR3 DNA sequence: TGTGCCAGCAGCGGGGACAATCTGATCATTCAGTACTTC.